The T cell receptor (beta chain) under discussion was sequenced for a study of long-term antiretroviral therapy in people with HIV. The germline gives CDR1 SQVTM, CDR2 ANQGSEA. The V end was cut by 1 base, the J end by 5 bases, with 11 bases between. CDR3 length: 13 amino acids. This clone was recorded once. The authors ran the immunoSEQ assay, v3.0, at survey level. This table comes from immunoSEQ multiplex PCR, and its TCRdb copy is limited to in-frame clones, with some not included. The sample lists 20,000 to 25,000 clones; around 87% were seen once. Material: unsorted PBMCs, obtained 0.2 years before starting antiretroviral therapy. The TCR sequence derives from a man between 18 and 29 years old with HIV. V usage is TRBV29-1 and J usage is TRBJ2-5; TRBD1 or TRBD2 may be the D gene (6 bases each). CDR3 residues: CSVEVGGFETQYF. The CDR3 region has the DNA TGCAGCGTTGAAGTGGGGGGCTTTGAGACCCAGTACTTC.